A single sample is the source of the 23 T cell receptor beta chains below, sequenced in a study of blood T cell repertoires in COVID-19. This table comes from immunoSEQ multiplex PCR, and its TCRdb copy is limited to in-frame clones, with some not included. The sample has tens of thousands of clones; approximately 89% are singletons. The sample taken for sequencing was peripheral blood. These receptors all come from a man between 70 and 80 years old with active or convalescent COVID-19.

The chain employs TRBV11-3 and TRBJ2-2, with 7 positions matching TRBD1. Germline CDR1 SGHNT, CDR2 YENEEA. V was clipped by 5 bases and J by 4 bases; unmatched bases: 7. The CDR3 sequence is 15 residues long. The CDR3 sequence: CASSKGQASTGELFF. The CDR3 DNA reads TGTGCCAGCAGCAAAGGACAGGCTTCCACCGGGGAGCTGTTTTTT.

The V and J genes are TRBV9 and TRBJ2-5, with D perhaps TRBD2 (7 bases). V was cut by 3 bases and J by 2 bases, with 20 bases left in between. This CDR3 comprises 17 residues. The germline gives CDR1 SGDLS, CDR2 YYNGEE. The CDR3 sequence is CASSALGGGTEQETQYF. In nucleotides, the CDR3 is TGTGCCAGCAGCGCTCTGGGAGGGGGGACGGAGCAAGAGACCCAGTACTTC.

Only one count was recorded for this clone. This sequence joins TRBV5-4 and TRBJ2-2; 8 bases are a match to TRBD1. This CDR3 comprises 17 residues. Germline V gene lookup returns CDR1 SGHNT and CDR2 YYREEE (reference sequence). The junction had 10 bases not matched to a gene; V was cut back by 4 bases and J by 2 bases. In DNA form, the CDR3 reads TGTGCCAGCAGCCCTGTAGTTGGGACAGGAAACACCGGGGAGCTGTTTTTT. It is translated as CASSPVVGTGNTGELFF.

This chain links TRBV7-9 with TRBJ2-5; D gene ambiguous. The CDR3 covers 17 residues. CDR1 is SEHNR and CDR2 is FQNEAQ in the germline V gene (reference sequence). V was pared by 4 bases and J by 0 bases, with 18 bases between. DNA for the CDR3: TGTGCCAGCAGCTCCACGCCCTGGGCCTTGTACCAAGAGACCCAGTACTTC. Protein sequence: CASSSTPWALYQETQYF.

The chain joins TRBV19 to TRBJ2-7; D might be TRBD2 (6 bases). V lost 2 bases and J 5 bases, leaving 10 bases between the germline ends. The CDR3 contains 13 residues. Looked up from germline, CDR1 is LNHDA and CDR2 is SQIVND (reference sequence). CDR3 in amino acids: CASSIQGGDEQYF. The CDR3 coding sequence is TGTGCCAGTAGTATACAGGGCGGGGACGAGCAGTACTTC.

The gene calls are TRBV28 and TRBJ2-7; 9 positions match TRBD1. The germline CDR1 and CDR2 sequences are MDHEN and SYDVKM. The V segment lost 7 bases and the J segment 2 bases; nucleotides outside the gene matches: 6. This CDR3 is built from 14 residues. The CDR3 DNA is TGTGCCAGCAAGGGTTGGGACAGGGCCTACGAGCAGTACTTC. Amino acid sequence: CASKGWDRAYEQYF.

The chain combines TRBV5-1 with TRBJ1-2; D may be TRBD1 (6 bases). CDR3 length: 14 residues. Germline V gene lookup returns CDR1 SGHRS and CDR2 YFSETQ. The V gene lost 8 bases and the J gene lost 4 bases, with 18 bases spanning the gap. CDR3 DNA: TGCGCCAGTGGACAGTCCGACGGTCTCTATGGCTACACCTTC. Residues: CASGQSDGLYGYTF.

The count of this clone is one. The rearrangement uses TRBV30 and TRBJ1-2; possible D gene TRBD1, 6 bases. This CDR3 contains 11 residues. The germline CDR1 and CDR2 sequences are GTSNPN and SVGIG (reference sequence). This chain's CDR3 is CARSVGGGYTF. The CDR3 region has the DNA TGTGCTCGGTCGGTTGGGGGCGGCTACACCTTC.

This clone has more than one count but fewer than ten. The chain is built from TRBV15 and TRBJ1-1; TRBD1 matches 11 bases. CDR3 length: 15 residues. The trim removed 7 bases at V and 0 bases at J, leaving 4 bases unmatched. Germline CDR1 is LNHNV and CDR2 is YYDKDF (reference sequence). CDR3 sequence reads: CATMDRGPLNTEAFF. CDR3 nucleotides: TGTGCCACCATGGACAGGGGGCCTTTGAACACTGAAGCTTTCTTT.

The V gene is TRBV5-1, the J gene TRBJ2-7; the D is unclear. CDR3 length: 14 residues. The V and J ends lost 6 bases and 0 bases respectively, with 13 bases between them. From germline, CDR1 is SGHRS and CDR2 YFSETQ. CDR3 nucleotides: TGCGCCAGCAACCCCGGAGATAGCTCCTACGAGCAGTACTTC. Its translation is CASNPGDSSYEQYF.

This chain uses TRBV18 with TRBJ2-2; TRBD1 matches 9 bases. V shed 5 bases and J 3 bases; nucleotides not matched to a gene: 4. The CDR3 length is 15 residues. CDR1 is KGHSH, CDR2 LQKENI, per germline. CDR3 sequence (DNA): TGTGCCAGCTCATTCCGGGACAGGGACACCGGGGAGCTGTTTTTT. As protein: CASSFRDRDTGELFF.

The rearrangement uses TRBV2 and TRBJ1-1; D might be TRBD1 (6 bases). Germline lookup yields CDR1 SNHLY and CDR2 FYNNEI. V was trimmed by 3 bases and J by 4 bases, leaving 15 bases between them. There are 15 residues in the CDR3. The chain's CDR3 is CASSDPSKGVTEAFF. The CDR3 nucleotides are TGTGCCAGCAGTGACCCTTCGAAGGGGGTCACTGAAGCTTTCTTT. Variable domain in full (rest from reference TRBV2 and TRBJ1-1): EPEVTQTPSHQVTQMGQEVILRCVPISNHLYFYWYRQILGQKVEFLVSFYNNEISEKSEIFDDQFSVERPDGSNFTLKIRSTKLEDSAMYFCASSDPSKGVTEAFFGQGTRLTVV.

A single count supports this clone. The chain joins TRBV18 to TRBJ1-1; TRBD1 aligns across 7 bases. The CDR3 runs to 16 residues. Germline CDR1 and CDR2: KGHSH and LQKENI. With 5 bases clipped from V and 4 bases from J, the junction kept 13 bases outside the gene matches. Here the CDR3 DNA reads TGTGCCAGCTCATTCGGACAGGTTTTCGCGTCCACTGAAGCTTTCTTT. Translated, it gives CASSFGQVFASTEAFF.

This clone showed up just once. This rearrangement joins TRBV28 to TRBJ1-2, with 9 bases fitting TRBD1. This CDR3 spans 16 amino acids. The junction had 12 bases not matched to a gene; V was cut back by 6 bases and J by 4 bases. Looked up from germline, CDR1 is MDHEN and CDR2 is SYDVKM. CDR3 region: CASRPPGQGKTYGYTF. The CDR3 DNA is TGTGCCAGCAGACCCCCCGGACAGGGGAAGACCTATGGCTACACCTTC.

This chain links TRBV5-1 with TRBJ1-4; 8 bases agree with TRBD1. Per germline, CDR1 SGHRS and CDR2 YFSETQ. This CDR3 has 15 amino acids. The ends lost 2 bases at V and 4 bases at J; junction bases unmatched: 4. CDR3 nucleotide sequence: TGCGCCAGCAGCTTCCAGGGGGCGATTAATGAAAAACTGTTTTTT. It codes for CASSFQGAINEKLFF.

The CDR3 DNA reads as TGTGCCAGCAGCCCCGGGCGGGGGGCCCTCAATGAGCAGTTCTTC. Translating it yields CASSPGRGALNEQFF. The chain has TRBV5-6 and TRBJ2-1; 8 nucleotides match TRBD2. There are 15 residues in the CDR3. Germline assignment: CDR1 SGHDT and CDR2 YYEEEE. With 4 bases clipped from V and 6 bases from J, the junction kept 9 bases outside the gene matches.

V gene TRBV6-6 combines with J gene TRBJ2-2, with 10 positions matching TRBD2. Trimming took 4 bases from V and 6 from J; bases not matched to a gene: 8. Germline CDR1 reads MNHNY; CDR2 reads SVGAGI (reference sequence). The CDR3 is made up of 16 amino acids. CDR3 nucleotide sequence: TGTGCCAGCAGTTCCCCCCACAGCGGGGGGGCCGGGGAGCTGTTTTTT. Its protein product is CASSSPHSGGAGELFF.

The sample holds a few counts of this clone. The chain uses TRBV9 and TRBJ1-1, with D tentatively TRBD1 (6 bases). The ends were cut back, 3 bases at V and 4 bases at J, with 13 bases in the middle. The CDR3 loop spans 14 amino acids. Germline loops: CDR1 SGDLS, CDR2 YYNGEE. The CDR3 is CASSADSSTTEAFF. The CDR3 region has the DNA TGTGCCAGCAGCGCGGACAGCTCGACCACTGAAGCTTTCTTT.

The V gene is TRBV2, the J gene TRBJ1-1; D might be TRBD1 (6 bases). The germline CDR1 and CDR2 sequences are SNHLY and FYNNEI. V was trimmed by 5 bases and J by 1 base, leaving 11 bases between them. This CDR3 contains 14 residues. The DNA of the CDR3 is TGTGCCAGCAGTTTACAGGGAGCGAACACTGAAGCTTTCTTT. It specifies CASSLQGANTEAFF.

This clone was counted only a few times. This chain connects TRBV30 to TRBJ2-2; 7 nucleotides line up with TRBD2. J was trimmed by 0 bases and V by 1 base; bases with no gene match: 2. Germline V gives CDR1 GTSNPN, CDR2 SVGIG (reference sequence). This CDR3 has 15 residues. CDR3 nucleotides: TGTGCCTGGAGTGGAGCGGGGCCGAACACCGGGGAGCTGTTTTTT. It codes for CAWSGAGPNTGELFF.

V is TRBV3-1 (or the pseudogene TRBV3-2) and J is TRBJ2-3, with 7 positions matching TRBD1. Germline V gives CDR1 LGHDT, CDR2 YNNKEL (reference sequence). J lost 1 base, V lost 8 bases, and 0 bases had no gene match. The CDR3 sequence is 12 residues long. The CDR3: CASGQGTDTQYF. As DNA, the CDR3 is TGTGCCAGCGGACAGGGCACAGATACGCAGTATTTT.

This clone was seen a handful of times. V is TRBV5-1 and J is TRBJ1-3; 9 nucleotides agree with TRBD1. The CDR3 runs 17 residues. Germline V lookup: CDR1 SGHRS, CDR2 YFSETQ. The V gene end was trimmed by 6 bases and the J gene end by 1 base; junction bases not matched to a gene: 11. In DNA, the CDR3 is TGCGCCAGCAAAACCGGGACAGGGATGTTTTCTGGAAACACCATATATTTT. It encodes CASKTGTGMFSGNTIYF.

This chain uses TRBV7-3 with TRBJ1-3, with D tentatively TRBD1 (6 bases). Germline CDR1 SGHTA, CDR2 FQGTGA. V was cut by 4 bases and J by 0 bases, with 13 bases left in between. The CDR3 totals 16 residues. CDR3 in DNA: TGTGCCAGCAGCTCGACAGGCCGCAGCTCTGGAAACACCATATATTTT. Residues: CASSSTGRSSGNTIYF.